One sample yielded the 14 T cell receptor beta chains listed below, sequenced in a study of cytomegalovirus exposure and HLA in healthy donors. Amplification used 60 Vbeta primers and 13 Jbeta primers. The repertoire was sequenced with immunoSEQ multiplex PCR; TCRdb's copy has only in-frame clones and lacks some. The table has 70,000 to 100,000 clones, roughly two thirds seen once. The sequenced sample was PBMCs. The receptors come from a woman between 45 and 65 years old in good health and CMV-seropositive.

A few counts support this clone. A read error may account for a junction end that differs from germline. J is TRBJ1-3 and V is TRBV7-9; no reliable D call. This CDR3 has 12 residues. Germline CDR1 SEHNR, CDR2 FQNEAQ (reference sequence). The chain's CDR3 is CSSRSRRDTIYF. The CDR3 DNA reads as TGTTCCAGCAGGTCTAGGAGGGACACCATATATTTT.

This clone occurred a few times. The rearrangement uses TRBV5-4 and TRBJ1-4; D call uncertain. Trimming pared 4 bases from V and 3 bases from J, leaving 10 bases between. There are 14 residues in the CDR3. Germline V lookup: CDR1 SGHNT, CDR2 YYREEE (reference sequence). This CDR3 is CASSIRLSNEKLFF. The CDR3 DNA is TGTGCCAGCAGCATCAGGCTATCTAATGAAAAACTGTTTTTT.

This clone came up a few times. The chain uses TRBV15 and TRBJ2-5, with 12 bases identical to TRBD2. The CDR3 spans 17 residues. Trimming cost V 5 bases and J 4 bases; bases outside gene matches: 11. In germline, CDR1 is LNHNV, CDR2 YYDKDF (reference sequence). The CDR3 loop reads CATSASASGGASETQYF. The CDR3 bases are TGTGCCACCAGCGCCTCGGCTAGCGGGGGGGCCTCAGAGACCCAGTACTTC.

The chain is built from TRBV15 and TRBJ2-4, with 7 bases identical to TRBD1. The length of the CDR3 is 12 residues. V was clipped by 1 base and J by 9 bases; unmatched bases: 0. The germline V gene encodes CDR1 LNHNV and CDR2 YYDKDF (reference sequence). CDR3 coding DNA: TGTGCCACCAGCAGAGGGACAGGCATTCAGTACTTC. Its protein is CATSRGTGIQYF.

This chain connects TRBV11-2 to TRBJ2-3; D possibly corresponds to TRBD2 (7 bases). The CDR3 runs to 18 residues. Trimming pared 2 bases from V and 8 bases from J, leaving 26 bases between. CDR1 and CDR2 (germline): SGHAT, FQNNGV. The CDR3 region is CASSLRWGRGGVESTQYF. CDR3 DNA: TGTGCCAGCAGCTTAAGGTGGGGGCGCGGGGGCGTTGAGAGTACGCAGTATTTT. The whole variable domain, remainder taken from reference TRBV11-2 and TRBJ2-3, is EAGVAQSPRYKIIEKRQSVAFWCNPISGHATLYWYQQILGQGPKLLIQFQNNGVVDDSQLPKDRFSAERLKGVDSTLKIQPAKLEDSAVYLCASSLRWGRGGVESTQYFGPGTRLTVL.

The chain employs TRBV7-2 and TRBJ1-4; no reliable D call. The V end was cut by 1 base, the J end by 0 bases, with 15 bases between. Germline assignment: CDR1 SGHTA and CDR2 FQGNSA. CDR3 length equals 18 residues. This CDR3 reads CASSLDPRRVSTNEKLFF. The DNA of the CDR3 is TGTGCCAGCAGCTTAGATCCCAGGAGGGTCTCAACTAATGAAAAACTGTTTTTT.

On this clone: At one of its ends the junction is not consistent with the germline gene, which may arise from a read error. The chain joins TRBV7-9 to TRBJ2-1; perhaps TRBD2 as D (6 bases). Germline loops: CDR1 SEHNR, CDR2 FQNEAQ (reference sequence). The CDR3 has 16 amino acids. The CDR3 DNA is TGTTCCAGCAGCCCGCGGGACGGAAGCTCCTACAATGAGCAGTTCTTC. Encoded protein: CSSSPRDGSSYNEQFF.

The gene calls are TRBV5-1 and TRBJ2-2; 10 bases fit TRBD2. This CDR3 is 15 amino acids long. V dropped 2 bases and J dropped 4; count of bases not matched to a gene: 2. The V gene's germline CDR1 is SGHRS and CDR2 YFSETQ. CDR3 loop: CASSFRTSGTGELFF. The CDR3 DNA reads as TGCGCCAGCAGCTTTCGGACTAGCGGCACCGGGGAGCTGTTTTTT.

The CDR3 region is CASSQGAGTNYGYTF. The CDR3 DNA follows: TGTGCCAGCAGCCAAGGGGCAGGTACTAACTATGGCTACACCTTC. V is TRBV4-2 and J is TRBJ1-2; no clear D gene. Germline V CDR1 and CDR2: LGHNA, YNFKEQ. V lost 1 base, J lost 0 bases, and 9 bases lay in between. The CDR3 runs 15 residues.

The chain uses TRBV11-3 and TRBJ2-7; D gene unclear. V was shortened by 1 base and J by 5 bases, with 9 bases between the two germline ends. This CDR3 is built from 13 residues. Germline V lookup: CDR1 SGHNT, CDR2 YENEEA. CDR3 coding DNA: TGTGCCAGCAGCTTAGGTGGCAGGAACGAGCAGTACTTC. This translates into CASSLGGRNEQYF. The whole variable domain, filled in from reference TRBV11-3 and TRBJ2-7, reads EAGVVQSPRYKIIEKKQPVAFWCNPISGHNTLYWYLQNLGQGPELLIRYENEEAVDDSQLPKDRFSAERLKGVDSTLKIQPAELGDSAVYLCASSLGGRNEQYFGPGTRLTVT.

CDR3 sequence: CASSVLWDGTGGTDTQYF. The DNA for the CDR3 is TGTGCCAGCAGCGTCCTTTGGGACGGGACAGGGGGCACAGATACGCAGTATTTT. The chain combines TRBV9 with TRBJ2-3, with TRBD1 matching over 10 bases. The CDR3 sequence is 18 residues long. Trimming removed 2 bases from V and 1 base from J; junction bases left unmatched: 10. Germline V gene lookup returns CDR1 SGDLS and CDR2 YYNGEE.

The rearrangement links TRBV10-1 to TRBJ2-3; the match to TRBD2 covers 11 bases. This CDR3 comprises 15 residues. Trimming removed 6 bases from V and 2 bases from J; junction bases left unmatched: 4. Germline CDR1 is WNHNN and CDR2 is SYGVQD (reference sequence). CDR3 loop: CASSYSGGDTDTQYF. DNA of the CDR3: TGCGCCAGCAGCTATAGCGGGGGGGACACAGATACGCAGTATTTT.

In this sample, this clone turned up once. The chain combines TRBV14 with TRBJ1-2; D might be TRBD1 (5 bases). V lost 0 bases and J lost 10, with 21 bases in between. The CDR3 totals 16 residues. Per germline, CDR1 SGHDN and CDR2 FVKESK. The CDR3 is CASSQDKGPESRIYTF. Here the CDR3 DNA reads TGTGCCAGCAGCCAAGATAAGGGGCCGGAGAGTAGGATCTACACCTTC.

This clone is a singleton in its sample. This chain joins TRBV9 and TRBJ1-2; no clear D gene. CDR1 and CDR2 (germline): SGDLS, YYNGEE. V was shortened by 2 bases and J by 6 bases, with 11 bases between the two germline ends. The CDR3 runs 13 residues. CDR3 in amino acids: CASSVSVKDGYTF. CDR3 DNA sequence: TGTGCCAGCAGCGTGAGCGTGAAGGATGGCTACACCTTC.